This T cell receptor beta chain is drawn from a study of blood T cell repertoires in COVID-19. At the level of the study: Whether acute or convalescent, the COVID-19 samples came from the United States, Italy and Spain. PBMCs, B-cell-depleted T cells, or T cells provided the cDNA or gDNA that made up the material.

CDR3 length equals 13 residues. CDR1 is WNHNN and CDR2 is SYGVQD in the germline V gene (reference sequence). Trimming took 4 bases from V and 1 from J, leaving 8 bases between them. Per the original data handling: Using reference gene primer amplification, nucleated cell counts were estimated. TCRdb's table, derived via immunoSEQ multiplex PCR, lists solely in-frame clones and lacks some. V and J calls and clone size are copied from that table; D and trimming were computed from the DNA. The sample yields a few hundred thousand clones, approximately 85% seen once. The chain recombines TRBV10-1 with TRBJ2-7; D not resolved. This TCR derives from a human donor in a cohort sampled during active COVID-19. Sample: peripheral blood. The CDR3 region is CASSGGYSYEQYF. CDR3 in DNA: TGCGCCAGCAGTGGAGGCTATTCCTACGAGCAGTACTTC.